What follows describes a single T cell receptor (beta chain). Which antigen it targets is not known. Per-base quality was not reported, and no clone a single base away is much larger than it. Libraries were built with the immunoSEQ multiplex PCR assay. The clones in this table, taken by TCRdb from immuneACCESS, are in-frame only. Not every clone is retained; where verified, under half of the shortfall comes from an unresolved V gene, and the cause of the rest is unknown. A total of around 26,000 clones appear in this sample, about 81% of them only once. The biggest ten clones account for 23% of the sample. Spanning cysteine to phenylalanine, the CDR3 consists of 13 amino acids. This entry keeps only the CDR3 DNA: 39 bases, framed from base 1. The trim is 5 bases for V and 1 base for J, with a gap of 6 bases between the germline ends. The germline V gene (reference sequence) specifies MNHEY as CDR1 and SMNVEV as CDR2.

This sample was included in a study of control samples from healthy donors and cancer patients (dated by TCRdb to 2020 to 2022). The chain employs TRBV27 and TRBJ1-5; no D gene call is confident. The clonotype was recovered from a man aged 55-75 years with colorectal cancer. Input material: PBMCs. The bases read TGTGCCAGCAGTCTCGACAGCAATCAGCCCCAGCATTTT. It codes for CASSLDSNQPQHF.